This TCR beta chain came from a study of identical twins (TCRdb year 2016). In terms of the full investigation: To test whether fetal clonotypes persist, this study deep-sequenced TCR alpha and beta repertoires from monozygotic twins, from unrelated adults of various ages, and from cord blood. Replicate twin experiments were performed at different times using different library preparation protocols to rule out contamination.

Summary of the overall study and its limitations: Abundant cord blood beta clonotypes carried fewer insertions; young adult naive repertoires showed a weaker similar trend, while memory repertoires showed none. Because the same donors could not be followed over many years, conclusions were based on cross-sectional statistical analysis. The excess sharing between twins in beta out-of-frame sequences was weaker because fewer shared sequences reduced the signal-to-noise ratio. Zero-insertion analyses could be partly confounded by invariant T cells such as MAIT and iNKT, though diverse VJ usage argued against such confounding for most clonotypes. In monozygotic twins, out-of-frame TCR alpha sharing was systematically underestimated by recombination models, although the models agreed with sharing between unrelated individuals. Compared with coincidental sharing between unrelated individuals, out-of-frame TCR alpha sequences shared between twins had an excess of sequences with low generation probability.

Every donor was a healthy Caucasian. Three pairs of female monozygotic twins, all aged about 18 to 29 years, were included in the twin cohort. Positive isolation kits from Invitrogen were used to isolate the CD4+ and CD8+ T cell populations. The library was built by means of 5' RACE. The sequencing machine was an Illumina HiSeq 2000. Template switching introduced a universal primer binding site; the final cDNA contained a unique molecular identifier, enabling accurate counting of TCR cDNA molecules. Specific primers in the conserved constant-segment region were used to synthesize first-strand cDNA for TCR alpha and beta chains. To control for contamination, each cDNA library was double barcoded with a SMART-Mk sample barcode plus Illumina barcodes. TruSeq adapter sequences, together with Illumina sample barcodes, were added in two successive PCR steps. TCR alpha and beta cDNA libraries were sequenced on the Illumina HiSeq platform with custom primers. The paper's data handling went like this. MiGEC was used to process raw reads and extract unique molecular identifiers, and MiXCR was used to find CDR3 positions. For each individual, recombination models were inferred using an EM algorithm with the repgenHMM and IGoR tools. The tcR package in R was used for shared clonotype analysis, with sharing normalized by the product of cloneset sizes. To study raw recombination free of thymic and clonal selection effects, out-of-frame nonproductive sequences were analyzed. The public reads were reprocessed in TCRdb via fastp at Q25 and MiXCR, keeping in-frame beta chains. Each entry merges the rows of one CDR3 protein and shows their most common DNA and genes. These V and J calls originate from TCRdb's pipeline instead of the authors' own analysis. The table for this sample lists about 470,000 distinct CDR3 sequences; 20% to 30% of them were counted only once. 2.9% of the sample rests with the top ten.

This clonotype was seen once. Its recognized antigen is unknown. No quality values exist for individual bases; no much larger clone is one base distant. Taken from cysteine to phenylalanine, the CDR3 has 21 residues. The CDR3 DNA has 63 bases and is translated from base 1. The germline V gene (reference sequence) provides CDR1 DFQATT and CDR2 SNEGSKA. These records were also assigned to another study, of T cells expressing NK-cell markers. Looking at the second paper: Three sorted T-cell subsets (CD3+CD56+NKG2C+, CD3+CD56+NKG2C- and CD3+CD56-NKG2C+) from under ten donors had their TCR beta-chain repertoires profiled. Of the eight sequenced donors, seven were found to be HCMV-seropositive and one was found to be HCMV-seronegative. To restrict sorting to alphabetaTCR-expressing T cells, an anti-gammadeltaTCR antibody was added in several experiments. In more than 5 donors, the dominant CD3+CD56+NKG2C+ clonotypes were found to rank among the top 10 CD8+ clonotypes and to make up about 1.0-7.5% of CD8+ T cells. Those dominant clonotypes were again the most abundant among CD3+CD56-NKG2C+ cells in a handful of donors, at about 25-60.1%. It remained unclear whether the expanded NKG2C-expressing T cell clones were specific for HCMV antigens. Randomly selected healthy volunteers, three men and five women, were used as the eight sequenced donors. A commercial ELISA kit detecting HCMV-specific IgG in serum was used to determine HCMV serostatus. MIGEC handled demultiplexing of the reads and grouping by UMI, while MiTCR was used to assemble and quantify clonotypes. Only TCR cDNA sequences supported by at least two reads were kept to exclude erroneous sequences. The tcR package was used for downstream repertoire analysis, and clonotypes were matched across fractions by CDR3 nucleotide sequence plus V segment. VDJmatch was used to annotate antigen specificity against VDJdb, with one amino acid substitution in CDR3 permitted.

The source material was CD4+ T cells sorted from blood. The chain is encoded by TRBV20-1 joined to TRBJ2-2; a stretch of 10 junction bases matches TRBD2. This clonotype was sampled from a woman in her late teens or twenties in good health. This receptor carries the CDR3 CIVFDTVLASPDGTSAGELFF. The DNA sequence is TGCATCGTATTTGATACAGTGCTAGCTAGCCCGGACGGGACTAGCGCCGGGGAGCTGTTTTTT.